The rows below give T cell receptor beta chains drawn from one sample of a study of blood T cell repertoires in COVID-19. Sequencing was performed with immunoSEQ multiplex PCR; in TCRdb, only in-frame clones are kept and a portion is missing. The sample yields some 320,000 clones, about 85% seen once. The sequencing sample was made of PBMCs or T cells enriched from blood (not recorded which). Receptors originate from a woman aged 25 to 39 who had been exposed to COVID-19. Both conserved end residues are part of each CDR3. A D gene is named only where the DNA matches it firmly. Size is omitted from some rows. Given values are once, few, many or a class for expanded clones.

>TRBJ1-2|TRBD1|-|TRBV5-4
CASSSGQGDYGYTF
TGTGCCAGCAGCTCCGGACAGGGGGACTATGGCTACACCTTC
>TRBJ1-3|-|-|TRBV11-2
CASVRDSRVSGNTIYF
TGTGCCAGCGTACGGGACTCCAGGGTGTCTGGAAACACCATATATTTT
>TRBJ1-2|-|-|TRBV24-1
CATSDPGGEGYTF
TGTGCCACCAGTGATCCGGGGGGCGAGGGCTACACCTTC
>TRBJ2-7|TRBD1|-|TRBV14
CASSRWTGGYEQYF
TGTGCCAGCAGCCGATGGACAGGGGGGTACGAGCAGTACTTC
>TRBJ1-1|-|-|TRBV5-4
CASSLRGAEAFF
TGTGCCAGCAGCTTGCGGGGAGCTGAAGCTTTCTTT
>TRBJ1-5|TRBD1|-|TRBV27
CASSLGTGRIPGPQHF
TGTGCCAGCAGTTTAGGGACAGGGAGGATCCCAGGGCCCCAGCATTTT
>TRBJ1-5|TRBD1|-|TRBV6-6
CASSYSNQGAGQPQHF
TGTGCCAGCAGTTACTCGAATCAGGGGGCTGGGCAGCCCCAGCATTTT
>TRBJ1-4|TRBD1|-|TRBV20-1
CSASAGTGSEKLFF
TGCAGTGCTAGTGCCGGGACAGGGTCGGAAAAACTGTTTTTT
>TRBJ2-2|TRBD2|-|TRBV7-9
CASSLLAGGTGELFF
TGTGCCAGCAGCCTCCTAGCGGGGGGGACCGGGGAGCTGTTTTTT
>TRBJ1-4|-|-|TRBV15
CATSRDQGLEKLFF
TGTGCCACCAGCAGAGATCAGGGACTGGAAAAACTGTTTTTT
>TRBJ2-1|TRBD2|once|TRBV18
CASSPPGLAGITDHYNEQFF
TGTGCCAGCTCACCTCCGGGACTAGCGGGAATTACGGATCACTACAATGAGCAGTTCTTC
>TRBJ1-3|-|few|TRBV19
CASSMTARLDTIYF
TGTGCCAGTAGTATGACGGCGAGGTTGGACACCATATATTTT